The rows below give T cell receptor beta chains drawn from one sample of a study of cytomegalovirus exposure and HLA in healthy donors. TCRdb's table, derived via immunoSEQ multiplex PCR, lists solely in-frame clones and lacks some. This sample has 95,000 to 150,000 clones, with around 82% found just once. Sample: PBMCs. The receptors were sampled from a man between 40 and 49 years old in good health and CMV-seronegative. Both conserved end residues are part of each CDR3. Fields, in order: clone size, V gene, J gene, D gene, CDR3 DNA, CDR3 protein. D genes are given only for firm matches. Size tells how often a clone was seen (once, few, many) or the class of an expanded clone, and some rows leave it out.

clone_size: once
v_call: TRBV7-9
j_call: TRBJ1-2
d_call: -
cdr3_nt: TGTGCCAGCAGCGACAATAGGGGGAACTATGGCTACACCTTC
cdr3_aa: CASSDNRGNYGYTF

clone_size: once
v_call: TRBV7-3
j_call: TRBJ2-1
d_call: -
cdr3_nt: TGTGCCAGCAGCCTGACGGCAGGTGAGCAGTTCTTC
cdr3_aa: CASSLTAGEQFF

clone_size: few
v_call: TRBV25-1
j_call: TRBJ1-2
d_call: -
cdr3_nt: TGTGCCAGCAGTGAATTTGGGCCGACCTATGGCTACACCTTC
cdr3_aa: CASSEFGPTYGYTF

clone_size: -
v_call: TRBV27
j_call: TRBJ2-7
d_call: TRBD1
cdr3_nt: TGTGCCAGCAGTTCCTCCTCCGCCGGGACAGGACCCAGCTCCTACGAGCAGTACTTC
cdr3_aa: CASSSSSAGTGPSSYEQYF

clone_size: -
v_call: TRBV5-4
j_call: TRBJ1-2
d_call: -
cdr3_nt: TGTGCCAGCAGCCCAATCACAGGGTATGGCTACACCTTC
cdr3_aa: CASSPITGYGYTF

clone_size: few
v_call: TRBV6-1
j_call: TRBJ2-5
d_call: TRBD2
cdr3_nt: TGTGCCAGCACCAGGCTAGCGGGGGCAAAGGAGACCCAGTACTTC
cdr3_aa: CASTRLAGAKETQYF

clone_size: -
v_call: TRBV5-1
j_call: TRBJ2-3
d_call: -
cdr3_nt: TGCGCCAGCAGCCTGGAGGGGGTAACAGATACGCAGTATTTT
cdr3_aa: CASSLEGVTDTQYF

clone_size: few
v_call: TRBV7-3
j_call: TRBJ2-3
d_call: -
cdr3_nt: TGTGCCAGCAGCTGGGGAGAAACAGATACGCAGTATTTT
cdr3_aa: CASSWGETDTQYF

clone_size: -
v_call: TRBV7-6
j_call: TRBJ1-5
d_call: -
cdr3_nt: TGTGCCAGCAGCAAATCGACAGAGCAGCCCCAGCATTTT
cdr3_aa: CASSKSTEQPQHF

clone_size: -
v_call: TRBV5-1
j_call: TRBJ2-3
d_call: -
cdr3_nt: TGCGCCAGCAGCAGGGCGGGCGAAACTAGCACAGATACGCAGTATTTT
cdr3_aa: CASSRAGETSTDTQYF

clone_size: -
v_call: TRBV6-5
j_call: TRBJ2-1
d_call: TRBD1
cdr3_nt: TGTGCCAGCAGATTACAGGGGGCTGCGTACAATGAGCAGTTCTTC
cdr3_aa: CASRLQGAAYNEQFF

clone_size: -
v_call: TRBV12-5
j_call: TRBJ2-2
d_call: -
cdr3_nt: TGTGCTAGTGGTTTGGACCTTAGGGGGCTGTTTTTT
cdr3_aa: CASGLDLRGLFF

clone_size: once
v_call: TRBV6-1
j_call: TRBJ1-2
d_call: TRBD1
cdr3_nt: TGTGCCAGCAGCAACAGGGGCACCTATGGCTACACCTTC
cdr3_aa: CASSNRGTYGYTF

clone_size: once
v_call: TRBV5-4
j_call: TRBJ1-2
d_call: -
cdr3_nt: TGTGCCAGCAGTCATCCGGGGACAAACTATGGCTACACCTTC
cdr3_aa: CASSHPGTNYGYTF

clone_size: -
v_call: TRBV28
j_call: TRBJ2-5
d_call: TRBD2
cdr3_nt: TGTGCCGGCAGCGGGACTAGGAGTTTACAGACCCAGTACTTC
cdr3_aa: CAGSGTRSLQTQYF

clone_size: few
v_call: TRBV30
j_call: TRBJ1-1
d_call: -
cdr3_nt: TGTGCCTGGATTACCTCGAGAAACACTGAAGCTTTCTTT
cdr3_aa: CAWITSRNTEAFF

clone_size: few
v_call: TRBV6-1
j_call: TRBJ2-1
d_call: -
cdr3_nt: TGTGCCAGCAGTGAGGAGGCGCACAATGAGCAGTTCTTC
cdr3_aa: CASSEEAHNEQFF

clone_size: -
v_call: TRBV5-8
j_call: TRBJ2-1
d_call: TRBD1
cdr3_nt: TGTGCCAGCAGCTTGCGACAGGGCTCCCCGTACAATGAGCAGTTCTTC
cdr3_aa: CASSLRQGSPYNEQFF

clone_size: -
v_call: TRBV28
j_call: TRBJ2-5
d_call: -
cdr3_nt: TGTGCCAGCGTATCGGCCTGGGACAACCAAGAGACCCAGTACTTC
cdr3_aa: CASVSAWDNQETQYF

clone_size: -
v_call: TRBV30
j_call: TRBJ2-7
d_call: TRBD2
cdr3_nt: TGTGCCTGGGGGACTAGCGGGAGTACTTACGAGCAGTACTTC
cdr3_aa: CAWGTSGSTYEQYF

clone_size: -
v_call: TRBV14
j_call: TRBJ2-1
d_call: TRBD1
cdr3_nt: TGTGCCAGCAGCCAAGTGCGCTCCAGGACAGGGGGCTTCAATGAGCAGTTCTTC
cdr3_aa: CASSQVRSRTGGFNEQFF

clone_size: -
v_call: TRBV7-2
j_call: TRBJ1-6
d_call: -
cdr3_nt: TGTGCCAGCAGCCTGTACAGGGAGACACCCCTCCACTTT
cdr3_aa: CASSLYRETPLHF

clone_size: -
v_call: TRBV7-9
j_call: TRBJ2-7
d_call: -
cdr3_nt: TGTGCCAGCAGCTTAGCTACAGGGACCTACGAGCAGTACTTC
cdr3_aa: CASSLATGTYEQYF

clone_size: -
v_call: TRBV5-5
j_call: TRBJ1-5
d_call: TRBD1
cdr3_nt: TGTGCCAGCAGCTTGGCCGAAGGGACAGGGCGACAGCCCCAGCATTTT
cdr3_aa: CASSLAEGTGRQPQHF

clone_size: once
v_call: TRBV7-3
j_call: TRBJ2-3
d_call: -
cdr3_nt: TGTGCCAGCAGCTTAGAGCACACAGATACGCAGTATTTT
cdr3_aa: CASSLEHTDTQYF

clone_size: once
v_call: TRBV29-1
j_call: TRBJ1-6
d_call: TRBD1
cdr3_nt: TGCAGCGCAAGAGGGGGACAGAATTCACCCCTCCACTTT
cdr3_aa: CSARGGQNSPLHF

clone_size: -
v_call: TRBV14
j_call: TRBJ1-2
d_call: TRBD1
cdr3_nt: TGTGCCAGCAGCCCGTACCGACAGGGAGGCTATGGCTACACCTTC
cdr3_aa: CASSPYRQGGYGYTF

clone_size: -
v_call: TRBV28
j_call: TRBJ1-2
d_call: TRBD1
cdr3_nt: TGTGCCAGCAGTCGGACAGGGAGGATTAATGGCTACACCTTC
cdr3_aa: CASSRTGRINGYTF

clone_size: -
v_call: TRBV6-1
j_call: TRBJ2-5
d_call: -
cdr3_nt: TGTGCCAGCAAACGACACAGTCGGGAGACCCAGTACTTC
cdr3_aa: CASKRHSRETQYF